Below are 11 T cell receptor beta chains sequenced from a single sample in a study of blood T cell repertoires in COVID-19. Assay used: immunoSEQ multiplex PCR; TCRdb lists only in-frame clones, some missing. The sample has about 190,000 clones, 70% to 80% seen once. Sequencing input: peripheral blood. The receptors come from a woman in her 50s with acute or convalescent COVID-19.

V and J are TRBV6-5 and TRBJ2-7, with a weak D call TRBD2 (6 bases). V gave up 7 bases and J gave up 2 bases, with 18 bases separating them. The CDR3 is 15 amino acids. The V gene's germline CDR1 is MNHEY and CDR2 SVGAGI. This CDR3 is CASNRRGGTAYEQYF. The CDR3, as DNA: TGTGCCAGCAACAGGCGTGGCGGGACGGCCTACGAGCAGTACTTC.

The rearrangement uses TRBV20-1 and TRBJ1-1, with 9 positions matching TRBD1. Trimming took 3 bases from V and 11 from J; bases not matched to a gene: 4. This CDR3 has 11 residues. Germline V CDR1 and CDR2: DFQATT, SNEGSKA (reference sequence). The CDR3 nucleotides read TGCAGTGCTAGGAGGACAGGGGATGCTTTCTTT. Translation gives CSARRTGDAFF.

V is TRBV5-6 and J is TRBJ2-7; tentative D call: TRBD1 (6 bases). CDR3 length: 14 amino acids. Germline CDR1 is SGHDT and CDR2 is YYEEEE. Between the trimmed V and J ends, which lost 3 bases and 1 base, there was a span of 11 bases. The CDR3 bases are TGTGCCAGCAGCTCGTGGACAGTTTCCTACGAGCAGTACTTC. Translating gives CASSSWTVSYEQYF.

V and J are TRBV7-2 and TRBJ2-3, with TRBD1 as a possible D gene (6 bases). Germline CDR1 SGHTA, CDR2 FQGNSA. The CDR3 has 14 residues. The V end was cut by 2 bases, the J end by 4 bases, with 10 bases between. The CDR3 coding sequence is TGTGCCAGCAGCTTACAATGGGGGCCAGATACGCAGTATTTT. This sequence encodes CASSLQWGPDTQYF.

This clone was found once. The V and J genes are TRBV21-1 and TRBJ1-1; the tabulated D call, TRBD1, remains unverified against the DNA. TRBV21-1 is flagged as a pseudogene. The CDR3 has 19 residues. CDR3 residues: CASSTTPLGQGTHPTEAFF. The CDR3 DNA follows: TGTGCCAGCAGCACTACCCCTTTGGGACAGGGGACTCATCCCACTGAAGCTTTCTTT.

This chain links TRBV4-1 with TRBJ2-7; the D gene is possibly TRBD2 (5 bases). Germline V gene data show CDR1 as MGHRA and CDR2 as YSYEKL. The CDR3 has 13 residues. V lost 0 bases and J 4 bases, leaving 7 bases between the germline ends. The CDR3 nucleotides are TGCGCCAGCAGCCAAGAGGAGGATTACGAGCAGTACTTC. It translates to CASSQEEDYEQYF.

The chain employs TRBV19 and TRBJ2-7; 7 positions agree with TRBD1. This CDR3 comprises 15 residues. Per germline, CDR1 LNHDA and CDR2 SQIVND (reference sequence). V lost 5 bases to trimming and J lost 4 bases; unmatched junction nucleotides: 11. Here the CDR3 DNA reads TGTGCCAGTAGTGCCTCGACAGGGTTTACTTACGAGCAGTACTTC. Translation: CASSASTGFTYEQYF.

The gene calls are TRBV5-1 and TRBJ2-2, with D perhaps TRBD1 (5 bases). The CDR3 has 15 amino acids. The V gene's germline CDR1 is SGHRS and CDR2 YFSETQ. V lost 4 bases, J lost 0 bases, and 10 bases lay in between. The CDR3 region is CASSVTETNTGELFF. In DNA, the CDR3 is TGCGCCAGCAGCGTGACAGAGACGAACACCGGGGAGCTGTTTTTT.

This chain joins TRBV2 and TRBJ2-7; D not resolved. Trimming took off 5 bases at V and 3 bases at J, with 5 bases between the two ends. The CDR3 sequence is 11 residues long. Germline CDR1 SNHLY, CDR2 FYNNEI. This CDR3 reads CASSQHYEQYF. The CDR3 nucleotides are TGTGCCAGCAGTCAACACTACGAGCAGTACTTC.

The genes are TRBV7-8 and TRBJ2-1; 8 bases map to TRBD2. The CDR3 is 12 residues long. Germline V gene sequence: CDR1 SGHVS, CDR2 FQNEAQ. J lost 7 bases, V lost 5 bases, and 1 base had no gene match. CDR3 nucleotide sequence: TGTGCCAGCAGCCGACTAGCGAATGAGCAGTTCTTC. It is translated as CASSRLANEQFF.

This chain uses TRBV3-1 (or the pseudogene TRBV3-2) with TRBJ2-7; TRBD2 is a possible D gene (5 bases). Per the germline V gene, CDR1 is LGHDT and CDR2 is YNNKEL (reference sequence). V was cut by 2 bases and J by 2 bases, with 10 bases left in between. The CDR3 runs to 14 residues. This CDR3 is CASSQSWGAYEQYF. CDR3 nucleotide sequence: TGTGCCAGCAGCCAATCTTGGGGAGCCTACGAGCAGTACTTC.